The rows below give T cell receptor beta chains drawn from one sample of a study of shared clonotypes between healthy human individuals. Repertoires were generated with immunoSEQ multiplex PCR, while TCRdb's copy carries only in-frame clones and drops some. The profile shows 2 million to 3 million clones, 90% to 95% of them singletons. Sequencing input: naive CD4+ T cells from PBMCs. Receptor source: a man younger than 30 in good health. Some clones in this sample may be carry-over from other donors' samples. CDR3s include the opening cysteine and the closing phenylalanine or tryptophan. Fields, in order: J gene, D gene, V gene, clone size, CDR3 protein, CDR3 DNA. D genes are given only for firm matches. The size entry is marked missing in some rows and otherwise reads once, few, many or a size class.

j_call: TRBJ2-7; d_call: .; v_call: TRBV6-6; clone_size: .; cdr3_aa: CASSYSGTRSGYEQYF; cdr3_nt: TGTGCCAGCAGTTACTCCGGGACTCGATCGGGCTACGAGCAGTACTTC
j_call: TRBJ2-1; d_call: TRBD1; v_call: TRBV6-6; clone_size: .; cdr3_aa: CASMGQNYNEQFF; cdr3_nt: TGTGCCAGCATGGGACAGAACTACAATGAGCAGTTCTTC
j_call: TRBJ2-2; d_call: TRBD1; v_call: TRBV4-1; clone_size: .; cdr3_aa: CASSQDLGRGTGGFPGELFF; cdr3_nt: TGCGCCAGCAGCCAAGATCTCGGCCGGGGGACAGGGGGCTTCCCCGGGGAGCTGTTTTTT
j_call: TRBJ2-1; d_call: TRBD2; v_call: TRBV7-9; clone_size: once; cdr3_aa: CASSAGLAGGYNEQFF; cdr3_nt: TGTGCCAGCAGCGCTGGACTAGCGGGAGGGTACAATGAGCAGTTCTTC
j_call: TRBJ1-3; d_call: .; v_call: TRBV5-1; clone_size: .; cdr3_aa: CASSKGISGNTIYF; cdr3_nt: TGCGCCAGCAGCAAGGGCATCTCTGGAAACACCATATATTTT
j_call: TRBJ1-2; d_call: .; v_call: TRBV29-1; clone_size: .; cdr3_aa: CSSTGANYGYTF; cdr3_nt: TGCAGCTCGACCGGGGCCAACTATGGCTACACCTTC
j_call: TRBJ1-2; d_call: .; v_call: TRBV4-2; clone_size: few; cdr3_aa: CASSQDAGRAYGYTF; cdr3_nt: TGTGCCAGCAGCCAAGATGCGGGGCGCGCCTATGGCTACACCTTC
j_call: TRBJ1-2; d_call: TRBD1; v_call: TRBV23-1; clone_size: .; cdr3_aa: CASSRNTGDYGYTF; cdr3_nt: TGCGCCAGCAGTCGTAATACAGGGGACTATGGCTACACCTTC
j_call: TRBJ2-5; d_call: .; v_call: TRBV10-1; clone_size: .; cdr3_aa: CASSSGGVETQYF; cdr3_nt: TGCGCCAGCAGTTCTGGAGGGGTGGAGACCCAGTACTTC
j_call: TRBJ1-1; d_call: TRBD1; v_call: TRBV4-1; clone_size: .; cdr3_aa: CASSTLTGGRKEAFF; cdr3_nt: TGCGCCAGCAGCACCTTGACAGGGGGCCGGAAAGAAGCTTTCTTT
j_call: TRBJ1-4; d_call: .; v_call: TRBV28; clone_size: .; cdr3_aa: CASNQTQPEKLFF; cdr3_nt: TGTGCCAGCAACCAGACTCAACCGGAAAAACTGTTTTTT
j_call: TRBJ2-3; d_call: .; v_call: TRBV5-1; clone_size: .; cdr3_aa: CASSFEADTQYF; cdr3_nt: TGCGCCAGCAGCTTTGAAGCAGATACGCAGTATTTT
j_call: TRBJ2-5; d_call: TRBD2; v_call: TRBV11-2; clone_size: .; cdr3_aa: CASSLGLAGKGTQYF; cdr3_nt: TGTGCCAGCAGCTTAGGACTAGCGGGAAAAGGGACCCAGTACTTC
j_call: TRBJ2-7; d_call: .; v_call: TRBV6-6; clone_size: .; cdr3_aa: CASSYVREIPYEQYF; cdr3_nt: TGTGCCAGCAGTTACGTACGGGAGATCCCCTACGAGCAGTACTTC
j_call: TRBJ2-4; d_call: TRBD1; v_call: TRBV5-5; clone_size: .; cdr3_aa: CASSSNPGQGLAKNIQYF; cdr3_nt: TGTGCCAGCAGCTCAAATCCGGGACAGGGACTAGCCAAAAACATTCAGTACTTC
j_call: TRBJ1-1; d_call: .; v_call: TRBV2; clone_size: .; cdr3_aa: CASTQVAEAFF; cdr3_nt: TGTGCCAGCACCCAGGTCGCAGAAGCTTTCTTT
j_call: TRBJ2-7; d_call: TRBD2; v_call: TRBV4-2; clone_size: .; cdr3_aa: CASSQDPWEGRGSEQYF; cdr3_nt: TGTGCCAGCAGCCAAGATCCGTGGGAGGGCCGGGGAAGCGAGCAGTACTTC
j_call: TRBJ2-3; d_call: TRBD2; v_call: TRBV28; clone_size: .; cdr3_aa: CASSSGQGLGLAGDTQYF; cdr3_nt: TGTGCCAGCAGTTCCGGACAGGGGCTGGGACTAGCGGGAGATACGCAGTATTTT
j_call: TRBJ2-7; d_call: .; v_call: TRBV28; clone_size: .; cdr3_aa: CASSPAGGAIPVESF; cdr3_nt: TGTGCCAGCAGTCCTGCTGGAGGGGCGATTCCAGTCGAAAGCTTC
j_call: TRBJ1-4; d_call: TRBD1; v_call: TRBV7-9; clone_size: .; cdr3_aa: CASSRWDRIEKLFF; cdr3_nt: TGTGCCAGCAGCCGTTGGGACAGAATAGAGAAACTGTTTTTT
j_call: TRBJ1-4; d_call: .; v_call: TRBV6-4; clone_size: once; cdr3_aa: CASSDSSEKLFF; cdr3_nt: TGTGCCAGCAGTGACTCGAGTGAAAAACTGTTTTTT
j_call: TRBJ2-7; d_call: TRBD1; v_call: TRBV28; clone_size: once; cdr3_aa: CASSPRDRSYEQYF; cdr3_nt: TGTGCCAGCAGCCCTCGGGACAGGTCCTACGAGCAGTACTTC
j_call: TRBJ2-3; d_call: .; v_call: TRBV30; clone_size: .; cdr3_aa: CAWSRDTQYF; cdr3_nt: TGTGCCTGGAGTAGAGATACGCAGTATTTT